This note documents a single T cell receptor beta chain sequence. The antigen remains unidentified. Cells of the mixed lymphocyte reaction were cocultured at 37 degrees C for roughly 6 days. These data belong to a study of siplizumab effects on memory and regulatory T cells. Trimming removed 2 bases from V and 0 bases from J, with 14 bases in between. Germline V gene sequence: CDR1 SGHTA, CDR2 FQGNSA. CDR3 size: 17 residues. Sequencing of each sample assayed around 9.9 x 10^4 TCR templates. Sequenced by immunoSEQ multiplex PCR; TCRdb stores in-frame clones only, minus some. The data show 20,000 or so clones, with about 40% seen just once and approximately 5.7% held by the top ten. The study, taken as a whole, reports: A small minority of alloreactive clones were mapped to unstimulated subsets. Treg origin accounted for an average of 68.8% of mappable alloreactive CD4+ clones with siplizumab and 25% to 30% in controls. The majority of clones, roughly 80-95% of proliferating CD4+ or CD8+ clones, lacked an assignable naive or memory phenotype.

This clonotype was sampled from a human donor in good health; the cells came from an allogeneic mixed lymphocyte reaction. Some clones in this sample may be carry-over from other donors' samples. The sample taken for sequencing was CFSE-low (dividing) CD4+ T cells sorted from an allogeneic mixed lymphocyte reaction. The chain uses TRBV7-2 and TRBJ2-1, with D maybe TRBD2 (6 bases). CDR3 sequence reads: CASSLNPAGISYNEQFF. In DNA, the CDR3 is TGTGCCAGCAGCTTAAATCCGGCGGGAATCTCCTACAATGAGCAGTTCTTC.